This T cell receptor (beta chain) was found in a study of T cell changes during pregnancy in multiple sclerosis. The repertoire was sequenced with immunoSEQ multiplex PCR; TCRdb's copy has only in-frame clones and lacks some. Among some 39,000 clones, 85% to 95% were seen once, and the ten largest hold roughly 0.38%. V lost 1 base, J lost 1 base, and 8 bases lay in between. Germline lookup yields CDR1 KGHSH and CDR2 LQKENI. The CDR3 loop spans 14 amino acids. The genes are TRBV18 and TRBJ2-7; D remains unclear. The source of this sequence is a female donor in good health, enrolled as a control in a pregnancy study. The specimen was CD4+ T cells from peripheral blood mononuclear cells, collected in the third trimester of pregnancy. The CDR3 DNA is TGTGCCAGCTCACCACTGACACAGTCCTACGAGCAGTACTTC. This translates into CASSPLTQSYEQYF.